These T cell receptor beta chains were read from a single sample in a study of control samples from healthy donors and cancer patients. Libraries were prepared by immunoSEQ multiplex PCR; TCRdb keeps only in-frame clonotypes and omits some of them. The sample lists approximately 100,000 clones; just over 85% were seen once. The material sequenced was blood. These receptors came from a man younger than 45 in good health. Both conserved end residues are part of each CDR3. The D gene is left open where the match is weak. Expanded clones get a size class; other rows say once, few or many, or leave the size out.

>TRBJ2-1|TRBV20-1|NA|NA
TGCAGTGCTAGTCCGGTAACCACGAGCTCCTACAATGAGCAGTTCTTC
CSASPVTTSSYNEQFF
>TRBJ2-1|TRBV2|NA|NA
TGTGCCAGCAGTGAAAGGCGGGGATTCTACAATGAGCAGTTCTTC
CASSERRGFYNEQFF
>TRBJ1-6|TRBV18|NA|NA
TGTGCCAGCTCAAGAACCCAGGGTAGGGATTCACCCCTCCACTTT
CASSRTQGRDSPLHF
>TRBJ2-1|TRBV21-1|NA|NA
TGTGCCAGCAGCAGTCCCGGGGACTCGTACAATGAGCAGTTCTTC
CASSSPGDSYNEQFF
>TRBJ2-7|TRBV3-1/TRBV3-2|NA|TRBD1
TGTGCCAGCAGCCGACAGGGATCCTACGAGCAGTACTTC
CASSRQGSYEQYF
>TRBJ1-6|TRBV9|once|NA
TGTGCCAGCAGCGTAGTCCAGGTCGATTCACCCCTCCACTTT
CASSVVQVDSPLHF
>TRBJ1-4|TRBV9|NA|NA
TGTGCCAGCAGCGCCGGGCCCGGTAATGAAAAACTGTTTTTT
CASSAGPGNEKLFF
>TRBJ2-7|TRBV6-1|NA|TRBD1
TGTGCCAGCAGTGCGACCGGGACAGGTTACTCCTACGAGCAGTACTTC
CASSATGTGYSYEQYF
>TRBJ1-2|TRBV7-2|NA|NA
TGTGCCAGCAGCTTAGGCCACGGCTATGGCTACACCTTC
CASSLGHGYGYTF
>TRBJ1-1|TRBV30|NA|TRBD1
TGTGCCTCCGGGACAGGGAACACTGAAGCTTTCTTT
CASGTGNTEAFF
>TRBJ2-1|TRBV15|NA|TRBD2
TGTGCCACCAGCAGTTTTGGCGGGAGGTATTACAATGAGCAGTTCTTC
CATSSFGGRYYNEQFF
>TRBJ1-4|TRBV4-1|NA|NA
TGCGCCAGCAGCCAAGATTTCGGGCAGCATGAAAAACTGTTTTTT
CASSQDFGQHEKLFF
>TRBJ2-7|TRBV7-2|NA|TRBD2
TGTGCCAGCAGCTTCCTTGGCGGGAGTACAATCAACGAGCAGTACTTC
CASSFLGGSTINEQYF
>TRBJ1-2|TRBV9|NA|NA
TGTGCCAGCAGCCCTGAGACAGCTAACTATGGCTACACCTTC
CASSPETANYGYTF
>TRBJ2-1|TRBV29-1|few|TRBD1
TGCAGCGCGACAGGGGGGAGCAATGAGCAGTTCTTC
CSATGGSNEQFF
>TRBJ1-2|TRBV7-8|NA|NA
TGTGCCAGCAGCCGTCCGGGAGGCTATGGCTACACCTTC
CASSRPGGYGYTF
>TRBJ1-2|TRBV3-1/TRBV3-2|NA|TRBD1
TGTGCCAGCAGTCTTTATGACAGGGTGGACTATGGCTACACCTTC
CASSLYDRVDYGYTF
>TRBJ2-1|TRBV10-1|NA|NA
TGCGCCAGCAGTACAGGGTTCACCTACAATGAGCAGTTCTTC
CASSTGFTYNEQFF
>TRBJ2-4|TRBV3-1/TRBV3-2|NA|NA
TGTGCCAGCAGCCCTTGGGAAGCCAAAAACATTCAGTACTTC
CASSPWEAKNIQYF
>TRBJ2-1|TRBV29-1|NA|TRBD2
TGCAGCGTCGATAGGACTAGCGGGAGCGTCTACAATGAGCAGTTCTTC
CSVDRTSGSVYNEQFF
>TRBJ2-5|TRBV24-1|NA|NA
TGTGCCACCAGTGATGGGGAGGGGGTAGAGACCCAGTACTTC
CATSDGEGVETQYF
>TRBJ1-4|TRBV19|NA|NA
TGTGCCAGTAAGACAGATCAGGGTAATGAAAAACTGTTTTTT
CASKTDQGNEKLFF
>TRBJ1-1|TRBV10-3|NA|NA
TGTGCCATCAGTGACCCACAGGTTGAAGCTTTCTTT
CAISDPQVEAFF
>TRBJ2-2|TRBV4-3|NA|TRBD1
TGCGCCAGCAGCCAAGATGCAGGGGGAAACACCGGGGAGCTGTTTTTT
CASSQDAGGNTGELFF
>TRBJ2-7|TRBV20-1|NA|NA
TGCAGTGCTAGTGACCAGGGGCACTCCTACGAGCAGTACTTC
CSASDQGHSYEQYF
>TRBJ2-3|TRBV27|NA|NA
TGTGCCAGCAGTCCCGATGGCAGACCCACAGATACGCAGTATTTT
CASSPDGRPTDTQYF
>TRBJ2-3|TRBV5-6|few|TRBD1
TGTGCCAGCAGCTTGCCCACAGGGGGAGAAAGGACAGATACGCAGTATTTT
CASSLPTGGERTDTQYF
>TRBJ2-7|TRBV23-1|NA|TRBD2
TGCGCCAGCAGTCAATCTCCGGGAGGGCCCCACGAGCAGTACTTC
CASSQSPGGPHEQYF
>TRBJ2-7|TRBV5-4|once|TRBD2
TGTGCCAGCAGCGCGGGACTAGCGGGAGACGAGCAGTACTTC
CASSAGLAGDEQYF
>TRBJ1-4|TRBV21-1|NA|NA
TGTGCCAGCAGCCTTCAGGTGTCAGGTAGCGAAAAACTGTTTTTT
CASSLQVSGSEKLFF
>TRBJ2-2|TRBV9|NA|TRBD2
TGTGCCAGCAGCGTAGTCGCGGGAGCACACACCGGGGAGCTGTTTTTT
CASSVVAGAHTGELFF
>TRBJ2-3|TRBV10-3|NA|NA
TGTGCCATCAGTGAGTCCGACCTCCCGGGTACGCAGTATTTT
CAISESDLPGTQYF
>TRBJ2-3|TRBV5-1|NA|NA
TGCGCCAGCAGCAGGGGGGACAACATCTACACAGATACGCAGTATTTT
CASSRGDNIYTDTQYF
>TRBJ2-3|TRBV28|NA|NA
TGTGCCAGCAGTCAAGTAGTAACCAGCACAGGGAATCAAGCAGATACGCAGTATTTT
CASSQVVTSTGNQADTQYF
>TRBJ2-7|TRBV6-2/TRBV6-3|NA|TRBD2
TGTGCCAGCAGTTACTCGGGGGGAGGGGCTTTTAATACCTACGAGCAGTACTTC
CASSYSGGGAFNTYEQYF
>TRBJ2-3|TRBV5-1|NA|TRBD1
TGCGCCAGCAGCTTGGGGGACAGGGTGACAGATACGCAGTATTTT
CASSLGDRVTDTQYF
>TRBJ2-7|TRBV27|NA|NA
TGTGCCAGCAGTCCGAGAAGGGGTTACGAGCAGTACTTC
CASSPRRGYEQYF
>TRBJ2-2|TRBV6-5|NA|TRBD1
TGTGCCAGCAGCGGACAGGGGGGGATCGGGGAGCTGTTTTTT
CASSGQGGIGELFF
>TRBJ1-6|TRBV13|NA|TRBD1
TGTGCCAGCAGCTTAGCCCCAGGGGGCGATTCACCCCTCCACTTT
CASSLAPGGDSPLHF
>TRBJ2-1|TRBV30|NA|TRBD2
TGTGCCTGGAGCTTAGTCCGGACTAGCAGCTCCTACAATGAGCAGTTCTTC
CAWSLVRTSSSYNEQFF
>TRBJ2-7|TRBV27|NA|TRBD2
TGTGCCAGCAGTTCTCCTCGGACTAGCGGGAGACGCGAGCAGTACTTC
CASSSPRTSGRREQYF
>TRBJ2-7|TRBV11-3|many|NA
TGTGCCAGCAGCCCGGACAGCGGCTCCTACGAGCAGTACTTC
CASSPDSGSYEQYF
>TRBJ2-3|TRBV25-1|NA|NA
TGTGCCAGCAGTGGGGGCCGAAGTAGCACAGATACGCAGTATTTT
CASSGGRSSTDTQYF
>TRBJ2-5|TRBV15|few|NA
TGTGCCACCAGCAGAGATCGGGGCTTTGAGACCCAGTACTTC
CATSRDRGFETQYF
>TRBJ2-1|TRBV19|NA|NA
TGTGCCAGTAGTATCAGGCCGAGCTCCTACAATGAGCAGTTCTTC
CASSIRPSSYNEQFF
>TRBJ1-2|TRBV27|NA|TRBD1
TGTGCCAGCAGTTCCGCCCAACTGACAGGGTTGGGTGGCTACACCTTC
CASSSAQLTGLGGYTF